What follows is one T cell receptor (beta chain) and its context. The data stem from a study of blood T cell repertoires in COVID-19. Profiling relied on immunoSEQ multiplex PCR, and the TCRdb table lists in-frame clones only, not all of them. This sample has 60,000 to 90,000 clones, with 80% to 85% found just once. Germline V lookup: CDR1 SGHTA, CDR2 FQGNSA. Trimming left V 5 bases short and J 8 bases short, with 28 bases between. This CDR3 is built from 18 residues. This receptor was obtained from a man aged 45 to 65 with acute or convalescent COVID-19. The material sequenced was peripheral blood. The gene calls are TRBV7-2 and TRBJ2-1, with a weak D call TRBD2 (6 bases). The CDR3 nucleotides are TGTGCCAGCAGCCAACCGCGGGAAAGGCGAAGATATGGTCATGAGCAGTTCTTC. Encoded protein: CASSQPRERRRYGHEQFF.